Sequencing of this T cell receptor beta chain was carried out in a study of T-cell reconstitution after alpha-beta-depleted transplantation in children. A TCRbeta library incorporating unique molecular identifiers was prepared. Via MiXCR, TCRdb re-called the PCR reads, giving one row per CDR3 protein. The sample includes some 500,000 distinct CDR3 sequences, approximately 20% of them seen just once. The CDR3 has 13 amino acids. Trimming removed 3 bases from V and 6 bases from J, with 12 bases in between. Germline loops: CDR1 MRHNA, CDR2 SNTAGT. This TCR was sampled from a human donor who donated a stem cell graft to a child with acute lymphoblastic leukemia. The sequencing used PBMCs from the stem cell graft donor, collected from the stem cell graft. The chain carries TRBV6-4 and TRBJ2-7; D is unclear. The CDR3 region is CASSELSGSEQYF. DNA for the CDR3: TGTGCCAGCAGTGAACTTTCGGGCAGCGAGCAGTACTTC.